These T cell receptor beta chains were read from a single sample in a study of Ad26.COV2.S vaccination and SARS-CoV-2 variants. TCRdb keeps only in-frame clones here, not all; method: immunoSEQ multiplex PCR. This table has 360,000 or so clones, approximately 89% appearing once. The source was peripheral blood, collected in a trial of Ad26.COV2.S vaccine versus placebo. The receptors originated from a person between 18 and 60 years old who received the Ad26.COV2.S COVID-19 vaccine or a placebo. Each CDR3 is given with its conserved first and last residue. Fields, in order: D gene, V gene, clone size, J gene, CDR3 protein, CDR3 DNA. The D gene is left open where the match is weak. Size is omitted from some rows. Given values are once, few, many or a class for expanded clones.

D: .
V: TRBV2
size: once
J: TRBJ2-2
CDR3: CASRQDSNTGELFF
DNA: TGTGCCAGCAGGCAAGACTCGAACACCGGGGAGCTGTTTTTT

D: .
V: TRBV4-2
size: .
J: TRBJ1-1
CDR3: CASSPPRGTQTEAFF
DNA: TGTGCCAGCAGCCCCCCGCGGGGGACCCAGACTGAAGCTTTCTTT

D: .
V: TRBV5-4
size: .
J: TRBJ1-5
CDR3: CASSLFGRNQPQHF
DNA: TGTGCCAGCAGCTTGTTTGGAAGAAATCAGCCCCAGCATTTT

D: .
V: TRBV5-5
size: .
J: TRBJ2-3
CDR3: CASSLVTLVGTDTQYF
DNA: TGTGCCAGCAGCTTGGTTACCTTAGTTGGTACAGATACGCAGTATTTT

D: .
V: TRBV6-6
size: .
J: TRBJ1-2
CDR3: CASSYSSLGREGYTF
DNA: TGTGCCAGCAGTTACTCGTCATTGGGGAGGGAAGGCTACACCTTC

D: .
V: TRBV28
size: .
J: TRBJ1-4
CDR3: CASSLRPWNEKLFF
DNA: TGTGCCAGCAGTTTACGGCCTTGGAATGAAAAACTGTTTTTT

D: TRBD1
V: TRBV5-1
size: .
J: TRBJ2-5
CDR3: CASSLGGPQGVVQYF
DNA: TGCGCCAGCAGCTTGGGAGGCCCTCAGGGGGTGGTCCAGTACTTC

D: TRBD1
V: TRBV24-1
size: .
J: TRBJ1-2
CDR3: CATSDYRTGYGYTF
DNA: TGTGCCACCAGTGATTATAGGACAGGGTATGGCTACACCTTC

D: .
V: TRBV6-5
size: .
J: TRBJ2-1
CDR3: CASSYSRGRYEQFF
DNA: TGTGCCAGCAGTTACTCGAGGGGAAGGTATGAGCAGTTCTTC

D: .
V: TRBV18
size: .
J: TRBJ1-5
CDR3: CASSPGLNQPQHF
DNA: TGTGCCAGCTCACCGGGGTTAAATCAGCCCCAGCATTTT

D: TRBD2
V: TRBV24-1
size: once
J: TRBJ2-5
CDR3: CATSDFVGGRAQETQYF
DNA: TGTGCCACCAGTGATTTTGTTGGAGGGAGGGCCCAAGAGACCCAGTACTTC

D: .
V: TRBV6-4
size: .
J: TRBJ2-3
CDR3: CASSVTAEGADTQYF
DNA: TGTGCCAGCAGTGTCACCGCGGAAGGAGCAGATACGCAGTATTTT

D: TRBD1
V: TRBV19
size: .
J: TRBJ2-1
CDR3: CASSSGTDLVAYNEQFF
DNA: TGTGCCAGTAGTTCAGGGACAGACCTTGTTGCCTACAATGAGCAGTTCTTC

D: TRBD1
V: TRBV18
size: few
J: TRBJ2-2
CDR3: CASSPGTGIAGELFF
DNA: TGTGCCAGCTCACCCGGGACAGGGATCGCCGGGGAGCTGTTTTTT

D: .
V: TRBV7-9
size: .
J: TRBJ2-3
CDR3: CASSRSQTQYF
DNA: TGTGCCAGCAGCAGGTCGCAGACGCAGTATTTT

D: .
V: TRBV2
size: .
J: TRBJ2-1
CDR3: CASSASSLSYNEQFF
DNA: TGTGCCAGCAGTGCGTCTAGCCTCTCCTACAATGAGCAGTTCTTC

D: TRBD1
V: TRBV6-2/TRBV6-3
size: .
J: TRBJ2-7
CDR3: CASSYSSGTGAYEQYF
DNA: TGTGCCAGCAGTTACTCTTCGGGGACAGGGGCCTACGAGCAGTACTTC

D: .
V: TRBV5-1
size: .
J: TRBJ1-5
CDR3: CASSFGLLGSNQPQHF
DNA: TGCGCCAGCAGCTTCGGTCTATTGGGGAGTAATCAGCCCCAGCATTTT

D: .
V: TRBV5-4
size: .
J: TRBJ2-3
CDR3: CASRPFGTSGAGGTQYF
DNA: TGTGCCAGCAGACCTTTTGGGACGTCCGGGGCAGGTGGTACGCAGTATTTT

D: TRBD1
V: TRBV28
size: .
J: TRBJ1-6
CDR3: CASSFADREVSPLHF
DNA: TGTGCCAGCAGTTTCGCGGACAGGGAAGTTTCACCCCTCCACTTT

D: .
V: TRBV19
size: .
J: TRBJ2-1
CDR3: CASSWTTNDNEQFF
DNA: TGTGCCAGTAGTTGGACTACCAATGACAATGAGCAGTTCTTC

D: .
V: TRBV7-3
size: .
J: TRBJ2-7
CDR3: CASSLTAGSSYEQYF
DNA: TGTGCCAGCAGCTTAACGGCGGGGTCCTCCTACGAGCAGTACTTC

D: .
V: TRBV10-3
size: .
J: TRBJ2-2
CDR3: CAIRSQGGGELFF
DNA: TGTGCCATCAGATCCCAGGGTGGCGGGGAGCTGTTTTTT

D: .
V: TRBV28
size: .
J: TRBJ2-2
CDR3: CASSLPPPGTRTLNTGELFF
DNA: TGTGCCAGCAGCCTTCCTCCTCCCGGGACTCGAACTCTCAACACCGGGGAGCTGTTTTTT

D: .
V: TRBV4-3
size: .
J: TRBJ2-2
CDR3: CASSLGLTGELFF
DNA: TGCGCCAGCAGCCTCGGACTCACCGGGGAGCTGTTTTTT

D: TRBD1
V: TRBV28
size: once
J: TRBJ1-2
CDR3: CASGTGLGYTF
DNA: TGTGCCAGCGGGACAGGTCTTGGCTACACCTTC

D: TRBD1
V: TRBV2
size: .
J: TRBJ2-5
CDR3: CASSRDRGQETQYF
DNA: TGTGCCAGCAGTCGGGACAGGGGCCAAGAGACCCAGTACTTC

D: .
V: TRBV6-1
size: .
J: TRBJ2-1
CDR3: CASSEWDTFRGDNEQFF
DNA: TGTGCCAGCAGTGAATGGGACACTTTCAGGGGGGACAATGAGCAGTTCTTC

D: .
V: TRBV19
size: .
J: TRBJ1-3
CDR3: CASSIDGDSSGNTIYF
DNA: TGTGCCAGTAGTATAGATGGAGACTCCTCTGGAAACACCATATATTTT

D: TRBD1
V: TRBV11-2
size: .
J: TRBJ2-7
CDR3: CASSLGQGVGEQYF
DNA: TGTGCCAGCAGCTTAGGGCAGGGGGTGGGCGAGCAGTACTTC

D: .
V: TRBV7-8
size: .
J: TRBJ2-3
CDR3: CASSLGLADTQYF
DNA: TGTGCCAGCAGCTTAGGCTTAGCCGATACGCAGTATTTT

D: .
V: TRBV14
size: .
J: TRBJ2-1
CDR3: CASSQVGSSYNEQFF
DNA: TGTGCCAGCAGCCAAGTAGGGAGCTCCTACAATGAGCAGTTCTTC

D: TRBD2
V: TRBV4-2
size: .
J: TRBJ2-1
CDR3: CASSQAPLAGGPNEQFF
DNA: TGTGCCAGCAGCCAAGCCCCCCTAGCGGGAGGGCCTAATGAGCAGTTCTTC

D: .
V: TRBV2
size: .
J: TRBJ2-6
CDR3: CASNLEWANVLTF
DNA: TGTGCCAGCAATCTAGAGTGGGCCAACGTCCTGACTTTC

D: .
V: TRBV7-9
size: once
J: TRBJ1-1
CDR3: CASSPLRAGMNTEAFF
DNA: TGTGCCAGCAGTCCCCTCAGGGCGGGGATGAACACTGAAGCTTTCTTT

D: TRBD1
V: TRBV7-6
size: .
J: TRBJ1-4
CDR3: CASSYGQGDNEKLFF
DNA: TGTGCCAGCAGCTACGGACAGGGTGATAATGAAAAACTGTTTTTT

D: .
V: TRBV5-3
size: .
J: TRBJ2-1
CDR3: CARSLVRGDSYNEQFF
DNA: TGTGCCAGAAGCTTGGTTCGAGGGGACTCCTACAATGAGCAGTTCTTC

D: TRBD1
V: TRBV30
size: .
J: TRBJ2-7
CDR3: CAWSGDRGREQYF
DNA: TGTGCCTGGAGTGGCGACAGGGGGCGCGAGCAGTACTTC

D: TRBD1
V: TRBV7-9
size: .
J: TRBJ1-2
CDR3: CASSPREYRGDGYTF
DNA: TGTGCCAGCAGCCCGAGAGAATACAGGGGTGATGGCTACACCTTC

D: .
V: TRBV4-1
size: .
J: TRBJ2-6
CDR3: CASSHRQQERSGANVLTF
DNA: TGCGCCAGCAGCCATAGACAACAAGAAAGATCTGGGGCCAACGTCCTGACTTTC

D: .
V: TRBV18
size: .
J: TRBJ2-3
CDR3: CASSPGQTGRRFTDTQYF
DNA: TGTGCCAGCTCACCAGGCCAAACGGGACGCCGCTTCACAGATACGCAGTATTTT

D: .
V: TRBV7-2
size: .
J: TRBJ2-3
CDR3: CASSMRTDTQYF
DNA: TGTGCCAGCAGCATGCGCACAGATACGCAGTATTTT

D: .
V: TRBV3-1/TRBV3-2
size: once
J: TRBJ2-5
CDR3: CASRYTGQETQYF
DNA: TGTGCCAGCAGGTACACAGGACAAGAGACCCAGTACTTC

D: TRBD1
V: TRBV4-2
size: .
J: TRBJ2-7
CDR3: CASSQPGQGAYEQYF
DNA: TGTGCCAGCAGCCAGCCCGGACAGGGGGCTTACGAGCAGTACTTC

D: .
V: TRBV28
size: .
J: TRBJ1-2
CDR3: CASSFRGRSNYGYTF
DNA: TGTGCCAGCAGTTTTCGGGGCAGGTCTAACTATGGCTACACCTTC